One sample yielded the 21 T cell receptor beta chains listed below, sequenced in a study of CD8 T cells in Susac syndrome. RNA amounts of about 0.5 to 1 ug underwent reverse transcription with random hexamers. TCRdb re-called the immunoSEQ multiplex PCR reads through MiXCR, storing one row per CDR3 protein. The sample holds about 130,000 distinct CDR3 sequences, roughly 80% seen once. Sequences were obtained from CD8+ T cells from PBMCs. The source is a human donor with multiple sclerosis.

The chain is built from TRBV5-6 and TRBJ2-2; D perhaps matches TRBD1 (6 bases). The CDR3 sequence is 14 residues long. The ends were cut back, 4 bases at V and 3 bases at J, with 10 bases in the middle. Germline V gene lookup returns CDR1 SGHDT and CDR2 YYEEEE. In DNA form, the CDR3 reads TGTGCCAGCAGCCCTCAGGGGTACACCGGGGAGCTGTTTTTT. This sequence encodes CASSPQGYTGELFF.

The CDR3 bases are TGTGCCAGCAGCTCTTCGGTAGGGAGGTCGGGAAACTATGGCTACACCTTC. As protein: CASSSSVGRSGNYGYTF. This chain links TRBV7-9 with TRBJ1-2; D gene unclear. The CDR3 has 17 amino acids. The germline V and J ends were trimmed by 4 bases and 2 bases, with 20 bases remaining between them. Germline V gene sequence: CDR1 SEHNR, CDR2 FQNEAQ (reference sequence). The variable domain in full, completed from reference TRBV7-9 and TRBJ1-2, reads DTGVSQNPRHKITKRGQNVTFRCDPISEHNRLYWYRQTLGQGPEFLTYFQNEAQLEKSRLLSDRFSAERPKGSFSTLEIQRTEQGDSAMYLCASSSSVGRSGNYGYTFGSGTRLTVV.

The chain uses TRBV7-2 and TRBJ2-5; D is possibly TRBD1 (6 bases). The ends were cut back, 0 bases at V and 0 bases at J, with 8 bases in the middle. Germline-derived CDR1 and CDR2 are SGHTA and FQGNSA. The CDR3 spans 15 residues. The chain's CDR3 is CASSLAQGNQETQYF. Written as DNA, the CDR3 is TGTGCCAGCAGCTTAGCGCAGGGGAACCAAGAGACCCAGTACTTC. Complete variable domain (other parts from reference TRBV7-2 and TRBJ2-5): GAGVSQSPSNKVTEKGKDVELRCDPISGHTALYWYRQSLGQGLEFLIYFQGNSAPDKSGLPSDRFSAERTGGSVSTLTIQRTQQEDSAVYLCASSLAQGNQETQYFGPGTRLLVL.

The CDR3 nucleotides are TGTGCCAGCAGTGACCATATTAGGGATTATGAGCAGTTCTTC. This codes for CASSDHIRDYEQFF. This chain joins TRBV25-1 and TRBJ2-1; no clear D. This CDR3 is built from 14 residues. Looked up from germline, CDR1 is MGHDK and CDR2 is SYGVNS. V was clipped by 3 bases and J by 8 bases, with 14 bases between them.

The rearrangement links TRBV27 to TRBJ2-7; 9 bases match TRBD2. Germline CDR1 reads MNHEY; CDR2 reads SMNVEV (reference sequence). The V segment lost 6 bases and the J segment 3 bases; nucleotides outside the gene matches: 6. CDR3 length equals 14 residues. Here the CDR3 reads CASSGTSSFYEQYV. The DNA for the CDR3 is TGTGCCAGCAGCGGGACTAGCTCCTTCTACGAGCAGTACGTC.

The rearrangement links TRBV6-4 to TRBJ2-7; D perhaps matches TRBD1 (6 bases). The CDR3 extends over 14 amino acids. Germline V gene sequence: CDR1 MRHNA, CDR2 SNTAGT. V was pared by 8 bases and J by 0 bases, with 14 bases between. The CDR3, as DNA: TGTGCCAGCCGAAGGAGACAGGTCTCCTACGAGCAGTACGTC. It specifies CASRRRQVSYEQYV.

The genes are TRBV2 and TRBJ1-3; no definite D call. Looked up from germline, CDR1 is SNHLY and CDR2 is FYNNEI. Deletions cut 5 bases from V and 2 bases from J, with 13 bases between. The CDR3 length is 15 residues. CDR3 sequence: CASSQDPGPGNTIYF. Here the CDR3 DNA reads TGTGCCAGCAGTCAGGATCCGGGCCCTGGAAACACCATATATTTT.

The V call is TRBV6-5, the J call TRBJ2-3; no reliable D call. The germline CDR1 and CDR2 sequences are MNHEY and SVGAGI. This CDR3 has 14 residues. Trimming left V 2 bases short and J 2 bases short, with 8 bases between. This CDR3 is CASSYTAHTDTQYF. For the CDR3, the DNA is TGTGCCAGCAGTTACACAGCGCACACAGATACGCAGTATTTT.

In this sample, this clonotype turned up a few times. V is TRBV11-2 and J is TRBJ2-7, with D possibly called TRBD1 or TRBD2 (6 bases each). The germline V gene encodes CDR1 SGHAT and CDR2 FQNNGV. This CDR3 has 13 residues. V lost 4 bases and J 4 bases, leaving 11 bases between the germline ends. CDR3 sequence (DNA): TGTGCCAGCAGCTCCAGAGGGGGGTACGAGCAGTACTTC. It codes for CASSSRGGYEQYF.

J is TRBJ1-2 and V is TRBV6-1, with D maybe TRBD1 (5 bases). The CDR3 sequence is 16 residues long. V shed 7 bases and J shed 7 bases, with 25 bases lying between them. In germline, CDR1 is MNHNS, CDR2 SASEGT. CDR3 residues: CASTIQGGFNLFGYTF. The CDR3 region has the DNA TGTGCCAGCACTATTCAGGGAGGATTTAACTTGTTTGGCTACACCTTC.

The chain uses TRBV7-2 and TRBJ1-2; tentatively, D is TRBD1 (6 bases). V was pared by 3 bases and J by 3 bases, with 17 bases between. CDR3 size: 16 residues. From germline, CDR1 is SGHTA and CDR2 FQGNSA. CDR3 protein: CASSLSSGAGYYGYTF. CDR3 DNA: TGTGCCAGCAGCTTGTCATCAGGGGCGGGATACTATGGCTACACCTTC.

V and J are TRBV7-6 and TRBJ2-1; 13 bases align to TRBD2. Germline CDR1 is SGHVS and CDR2 is FNYEAQ. V was clipped by 1 base and J by 4 bases; unmatched bases: 1. The CDR3 loop spans 16 amino acids. The CDR3 region is CASSLGLAGGYNEQFF. DNA of the CDR3: TGTGCCAGCAGCTTAGGACTAGCGGGAGGTTACAATGAGCAGTTCTTC.

This chain links TRBV4-1 with TRBJ2-2; no reliable D call. The V end lost 2 bases, the J end lost 0 bases, and 1 base lay between the germline ends. The CDR3 runs to 13 residues. CDR1 MGHRA and CDR2 YSYEKL come from the germline V gene. Written as DNA, the CDR3 is TGCGCCAGCAGCCAAACGAACACCGGGGAGCTGTTTTTT. Its protein is CASSQTNTGELFF.

The chain combines TRBV11-3 with TRBJ2-1, with 8 bases that match TRBD1. Germline V gene data show CDR1 as SGHNT and CDR2 as YENEEA. V shed 5 bases and J 5 bases; nucleotides not matched to a gene: 8. This CDR3 is built from 15 residues. DNA of the CDR3: TGTGCCAGCAGCCCCCCGACAGGGGACGACAATGAGCAGTTCTTC. Translating gives CASSPPTGDDNEQFF.

This clonotype was counted a single time. The chain combines TRBV7-8 with TRBJ2-3; D unresolved. The V gene lost 3 bases and the J gene lost 2 bases, with 6 bases spanning the gap. The germline CDR1 and CDR2 sequences are SGHVS and FQNEAQ. This CDR3 is 13 amino acids long. This chain's CDR3 is CASSLSFTDTQYF. In DNA form, the CDR3 reads TGTGCCAGCAGCTTGAGTTTCACAGATACGCAGTATTTT.

The chain joins TRBV20-1 to TRBJ2-1, with 10 bases that match TRBD2. The CDR3 extends over 15 amino acids. CDR1 DFQATT and CDR2 SNEGSKA come from the germline V gene (reference sequence). V was pared by 0 bases and J by 6 bases, with 5 bases of the junction left unmatched. Written as DNA, the CDR3 is TGCAGTGCTAGAGAGGGAGCGGGAGGGGGCAATGAGCAGTTCTTC. As protein: CSAREGAGGGNEQFF.

V usage is TRBV9 and J usage is TRBJ2-2; D gene ambiguous. Trimming cost V 3 bases and J 0 bases, with 6 bases left between them. Germline values: CDR1 SGDLS, CDR2 YYNGEE. The CDR3 totals 14 residues. CDR3 residues: CASSDNTNTGELFF. The CDR3 DNA sequence: TGTGCCAGCAGCGACAATACGAACACCGGGGAGCTGTTTTTT.

This clonotype is a singleton in its sample. DNA for the CDR3: TGTGCCAGCAGTTCTGGGACTTCCTACACAGATACGCAGTATTTT. Translating gives CASSSGTSYTDTQYF. This chain connects TRBV6-5 to TRBJ2-3; possible D gene TRBD2, 6 bases. Trimming shortened V by 4 bases and J by 2 bases, and 13 bases separated the two germline ends. The germline V gene has CDR1 MNHEY and CDR2 SVGAGI. CDR3 length: 15 residues.

The V gene is TRBV5-6, the J gene TRBJ1-6; 7 nucleotides agree with TRBD1. The ends lost 0 bases at V and 0 bases at J; junction bases unmatched: 0. Germline V gives CDR1 SGHDT, CDR2 YYEEEE. The CDR3 is made up of 16 amino acids. CDR3 DNA: TGTGCCAGCAGCTTGGCAGGGGGCTCCTATAATTCACCCCTCCACTTT. This encodes CASSLAGGSYNSPLHF.

CDR3: CASSTGTGVTEAFF. CDR3 DNA sequence: TGTGCCAGTAGTACCGGGACAGGGGTAACTGAAGCTTTCTTT. The chain recombines TRBV19 with TRBJ1-1; TRBD1 matches at 10 bases. Trimming at V came to 4 bases and at J to 5 bases, leaving 4 bases not matched to a gene. From germline, CDR1 is LNHDA and CDR2 SQIVND (reference sequence). The CDR3 totals 14 residues.

This clonotype was counted a single time. The V and J genes are TRBV5-1 and TRBJ1-1; D might be TRBD1 (5 bases). From germline, CDR1 is SGHRS and CDR2 YFSETQ. The length of the CDR3 is 15 residues. Trimming took 0 bases from V and 3 from J, leaving 12 bases between them. CDR3 nucleotide sequence: TGCGCCAGCAGCTTGGCCGGGACGGGGTACACTGAAGCTTTCTTT. Protein: CASSLAGTGYTEAFF.